One sample yielded the 22 T cell receptor beta chains listed below, sequenced in a study of T cell responses to AZD1222 COVID-19 vaccine. The data were produced by immunoSEQ multiplex PCR, yet TCRdb's version contains in-frame clones alone and is incomplete. The sample shows approximately 100,000 clones, roughly nine tenths of them seen only once. This specimen consisted of peripheral blood, obtained on day 0 of AZD1222 vaccination. These receptors all stem from an adult in good health.

This chain links TRBV11-2 with TRBJ1-5, with a tentative D call TRBD1 (5 bases). Germline V CDR1 and CDR2: SGHAT, FQNNGV. The V end was cut by 4 bases, the J end by 1 base, with 11 bases between. The CDR3 contains 15 residues. The CDR3 is CASSSGAASNQPQHF. DNA of the CDR3: TGTGCCAGCAGCTCCGGGGCAGCAAGCAATCAGCCCCAGCATTTT. Based on the CDR3 plus reference TRBV11-2 and TRBJ1-5, the full variable domain is EAGVAQSPRYKIIEKRQSVAFWCNPISGHATLYWYQQILGQGPKLLIQFQNNGVVDDSQLPKDRFSAERLKGVDSTLKIQPAKLEDSAVYLCASSSGAASNQPQHFGDGTRLSIL.

The chain has TRBV10-1 and TRBJ2-3, with D tentatively TRBD1 (6 bases). In germline, CDR1 is WNHNN, CDR2 SYGVQD (reference sequence). With 0 bases removed from V and 0 bases from J, the gap between germline ends came to 16 bases. The CDR3 is made up of 18 amino acids. The CDR3 is CASSESGKGVSSTDTQYF. In nucleotides, the CDR3 is TGCGCCAGCAGTGAGTCGGGGAAGGGGGTCTCTAGCACAGATACGCAGTATTTT.

The rearrangement links TRBV11-2 to TRBJ1-6, with a possible D match to TRBD1 (6 bases). Per the germline V gene, CDR1 is SGHAT and CDR2 is FQNNGV. V was shortened by 2 bases and J by 7 bases, with 9 bases between the two germline ends. This CDR3 region has 14 residues. The CDR3 sequence: CASSLTGSNSPLHF. DNA for the CDR3: TGTGCCAGCAGCTTAACAGGGAGCAATTCACCCCTCCACTTT.

The rearrangement joins TRBV6-6 to TRBJ1-6, with TRBD1 as a possible D gene (5 bases). Trimming pared 0 bases from V and 5 bases from J, leaving 11 bases between. This CDR3 is built from 16 residues. The V gene's germline CDR1 is MNHNY and CDR2 SVGAGI (reference sequence). The CDR3 bases are TGTGCCAGCAGTTACTCGTCAGGGTTAGATAATTCACCCCTCCACTTT. It specifies CASSYSSGLDNSPLHF.

This chain connects TRBV6-5 to TRBJ1-6; D unclear. The V gene's germline CDR1 is MNHEY and CDR2 SVGAGI. This CDR3 is built from 15 residues. V gave up 4 bases and J gave up 9 bases, with 16 bases separating them. For the CDR3, the DNA is TGTGCCAGCAGTTCCCAGGTGGACGGCGGTTCACCCCTCCACTTT. Protein product: CASSSQVDGGSPLHF.

The chain recombines TRBV6-1 with TRBJ2-5; D call uncertain. CDR1 and CDR2 (germline): MNHNS, SASEGT. This CDR3 has 14 amino acids. V was clipped by 3 bases and J by 6 bases, with 14 bases between them. The CDR3: CASSDRAFIQTQYF. Here the CDR3 DNA reads TGTGCCAGCAGTGACCGGGCCTTTATCCAGACCCAGTACTTC.

The chain has TRBV6-1 and TRBJ1-6; D remains unclear. Germline V gene lookup returns CDR1 MNHNS and CDR2 SASEGT. The CDR3 consists of 13 residues. V was cut by 1 base and J by 5 bases, with 3 bases left in between. The CDR3 reads CASSEVNNSPLHF. The CDR3, as DNA: TGTGCCAGCAGTGAAGTGAATAATTCACCCCTCCACTTT.

This clone was counted a few times. The V and J genes are TRBV21-1 and TRBJ1-6. TRBV21-1 is a known pseudogene. CDR3 length equals 17 residues. In DNA, the CDR3 is TGTGCCAGCAGCAAAGCGGACGGGAGCTCCTATAATTCACCCCTCCACTTT. It yields the protein CASSKADGSSYNSPLHF.

V usage is TRBV6-4 and J usage is TRBJ2-3; 11 positions match TRBD2. V lost 2 bases and J lost 4; bases outside the gene matches: 5. The CDR3 runs to 16 residues. CDR1 is MRHNA and CDR2 is SNTAGT in the germline V gene. This CDR3 is CASSDANSGGADTQYF. CDR3 nucleotide sequence: TGTGCCAGCAGTGACGCGAATAGCGGGGGGGCAGATACGCAGTATTTT.

The genes are TRBV24-1 and TRBJ1-2; D gene ambiguous. This CDR3 is built from 12 residues. The V end was cut by 3 bases, the J end by 8 bases, with 9 bases between. Germline V CDR1 and CDR2: KGHDR, SFDVKD. This chain's CDR3 is CATSDTNLGYTF. The DNA for the CDR3 is TGTGCCACCAGTGATACAAACTTGGGCTACACCTTC.

The V gene is TRBV11-2, the J gene TRBJ2-3; 8 nucleotides agree with TRBD2. The length of the CDR3 is 16 residues. J was trimmed by 5 bases and V by 3 bases; bases with no gene match: 10. The germline V gene encodes CDR1 SGHAT and CDR2 FQNNGV. CDR3 coding DNA: TGTGCCAGCAGCTTCCGACTAGCGTTGGAGGGAGATACGCAGTATTTT. Amino acid sequence: CASSFRLALEGDTQYF. The full variable domain, its missing parts supplied by reference TRBV11-2 and TRBJ2-3, is EAGVAQSPRYKIIEKRQSVAFWCNPISGHATLYWYQQILGQGPKLLIQFQNNGVVDDSQLPKDRFSAERLKGVDSTLKIQPAKLEDSAVYLCASSFRLALEGDTQYFGPGTRLTVL.

This chain uses TRBV5-6 with TRBJ2-3; 9 bases agree with TRBD1. The CDR3 is made up of 17 amino acids. From germline, CDR1 is SGHDT and CDR2 YYEEEE. J lost 4 bases, V lost 1 base, and 10 bases had no gene match. CDR3 loop: CASSLPSGTGFPDTQYF. The CDR3 nucleotides are TGTGCCAGCAGCTTGCCCTCCGGGACAGGGTTCCCAGATACGCAGTATTTT.

V and J are TRBV19 and TRBJ2-3, with D possibly TRBD1 on 5 matching bases. Germline CDR1 LNHDA, CDR2 SQIVND (reference sequence). This CDR3 region has 15 residues. Trimming stripped 8 bases from V and 1 base from J, with 16 bases between. Here the CDR3 DNA reads TGTGCCAGTGGACGTGGGGCAGGAGGCACAGATACGCAGTATTTT. Its translation: CASGRGAGGTDTQYF.

The chain uses TRBV5-1 and TRBJ1-1; 7 nucleotides agree with TRBD1. Trimming cost V 3 bases and J 0 bases; bases outside gene matches: 5. The CDR3 has 15 amino acids. Germline loops: CDR1 SGHRS, CDR2 YFSETQ. CDR3 in DNA: TGCGCCAGCAGCTGGACAGGAGATATGAACACTGAAGCTTTCTTT. Translated, it gives CASSWTGDMNTEAFF.

The gene calls are TRBV10-3 and TRBJ1-6; 7 bases map to TRBD1. The CDR3 is made up of 14 amino acids. Unmatched junction bases numbered 4, after V lost 7 bases and J lost 4 bases. Germline CDR1 is ENHRY and CDR2 is SYGVKD. This CDR3 reads CAIIEGAYNSPLHF. CDR3 sequence (DNA): TGTGCCATCATAGAGGGGGCTTATAATTCACCCCTCCACTTT.

The J gene is TRBJ1-1, the V gene TRBV6-5, with 7 bases that match TRBD1. The germline gives CDR1 MNHEY, CDR2 SVGAGI. This CDR3 comprises 14 residues. J gave up 4 bases and V 6 bases, and 8 bases lay outside the gene matches. CDR3 sequence reads: CASRNPQGGTEAFF. The DNA for the CDR3 is TGTGCCAGCAGGAATCCTCAGGGGGGCACTGAAGCTTTCTTT.

The V and J genes are TRBV3-1 (or the pseudogene TRBV3-2) and TRBJ1-2; D unclear. This CDR3 comprises 13 residues. Between the trimmed V and J ends, which lost 1 base and 4 bases, there was a span of 7 bases. Germline CDR1 and CDR2: LGHDT and YNNKEL (reference sequence). Here the CDR3 reads CASSQGQFYGYTF. DNA of the CDR3: TGTGCCAGCAGCCAAGGGCAGTTCTATGGCTACACCTTC.

This rearrangement joins TRBV6-7 to TRBJ1-2, with D perhaps TRBD1 (5 bases). TRBV6-7 is sorted into the ORF group, with uncertain function. This CDR3 has 16 amino acids. Deletions cut 2 bases from V and 2 bases from J, with 15 bases between. CDR3 bases: TGTGCCAGCAGTTACCTCAGAGGCAGGGAAAACTATGGCTACACCTTC. As protein: CASSYLRGRENYGYTF.

This chain uses TRBV28 with TRBJ1-5, with D possibly TRBD1 on 5 matching bases. The CDR3 length is 14 residues. Germline-derived CDR1 and CDR2 are MDHEN and SYDVKM. V lost 6 bases to trimming and J lost 5 bases, with 14 bases between them. The CDR3 protein is CASSPNGGYQPQHF. CDR3 nucleotide sequence: TGTGCCAGCAGCCCTAACGGGGGGTATCAGCCCCAGCATTTT.

This chain connects TRBV3-1 (or the pseudogene TRBV3-2) to TRBJ1-1; 7 bases agree with TRBD1. V shed 0 bases and J 4 bases; nucleotides not matched to a gene: 8. The CDR3 loop spans 16 amino acids. The germline CDR1 and CDR2 sequences are LGHDT and YNNKEL (reference sequence). The CDR3 DNA is TGTGCCAGCAGCCAAGATTTAATCAGGGGGACCACTGAAGCTTTCTTT. Amino acid sequence: CASSQDLIRGTTEAFF.

The V gene is TRBV4-1, the J gene TRBJ2-7; 14 bases match TRBD2. From germline, CDR1 is MGHRA and CDR2 YSYEKL. V lost 6 bases to trimming and J lost 0 bases; unmatched junction nucleotides: 13. This CDR3 spans 19 amino acids. Here the CDR3 reads CASSKPGLAGDSFSYEQYF. CDR3 in DNA: TGCGCCAGCAGTAAGCCGGGACTAGCGGGGGATTCCTTCTCCTACGAGCAGTACTTC.

This clone was seen a single time. The chain couples TRBV24-1 to TRBJ1-5; D is possibly TRBD1 (6 bases). V lost 11 bases to trimming and J lost 0 bases, with 13 bases between them. In germline, CDR1 is KGHDR, CDR2 SFDVKD. This CDR3 region has 14 residues. CDR3 amino acids: CANPGGLSNQPQHF. CDR3 coding DNA: TGTGCCAACCCGGGGGGCCTTAGCAATCAGCCCCAGCATTTT.